This TCR beta chain was captured by sequencing in a study of CD8 T cells in Susac syndrome (dated by TCRdb to the late 2010s). Regarding the study in general: Of the Susac syndrome patients who were sequenced, 5 or 6 had clinically active disease and 8 or 9 were in clinical remission. At the time of blood withdrawal, Susac syndrome patients were either therapy-naive, taking corticosteroids (with some also receiving IVIg), or on IVIg alone. CD8+ T cell repertoire clonality was compared between around eleven healthy donors, approximately 14 Susac syndrome patients and about 15 multiple sclerosis patients. The study used repertoire sequencing to test whether antigen drove CD8+ T cell activation and differentiation in Susac syndrome.

Its CDR3 holds 15 amino acids, cysteine through phenylalanine. The only DNA kept is the CDR3, 45 bases in frame from the first base. V was cut back by 5 bases and J by 9 bases, leaving a gap of 20 bases between them. CDR1 and CDR2 are drawn from the germline V gene (reference sequence): PRHDT, FYEKMQ. RNA was extracted using the RNeasy kit, and roughly 0.45 to 1 microgram was reverse transcribed with random hexamers. TCR beta CDR3 regions were amplified with the immunoSEQ multiplex PCR assay covering 54 Vbeta and 13 Jbeta segments. Bias from PCR amplification was corrected by using a synthetic template baseline for primer optimization and for computational correction. The paper's processing steps were these. Reads were annotated to V, D and J genes according to IMGT and were analyzed with immunoSEQ Analyzer, with only productive sequences retained. Clonality was computed as one minus Shannon entropy normalized by log2 of the number of productive unique sequences. For each patient and control, public and private clones were evaluated within the 100 most prevalent clones. A clone was defined as Susac-specific if it was absent from the healthy and MS cohorts, from approximately 980 published viral clones and from other ImmuneACCESS disease sequences. TCRdb handled the public reads itself, with Q25 trimming in fastp and clone calling in MiXCR, and kept productive beta chains. Entries are consolidated by CDR3 protein sequence, retaining the most common genes and DNA. Clone size and V and J calls follow TCRdb, not the original study. This sample comprises 100,000 to 150,000 distinct CDR3 sequences, 90% to 95% of them detected only once. In total, the top ten clones hold 0.25% to 0.3% of the sample.

Of note for this clonotype: The specificity of this receptor is unknown. Per-base quality was not reported, and no clone a single base away is much larger than it.

Study-wide findings and limitations: CD8+ repertoires in Susac syndrome showed clonal expansion, which was highest in CD8+ TEMRA cells and was greater in clinically active patients than in remitting patients. The study acknowledged that relatively few individuals were included in the TCR sequencing and HLA analysis. Sixteen and five Susac-specific public clones were found in the total CD8+ and CD8+ TEMRA repertoires, respectively.

Peripheral blood CD8+ and CD4+ T cells from healthy donors, Susac syndrome patients and multiple sclerosis patients were profiled by high-throughput TCR beta sequencing. The Susac syndrome patients fulfilled recently defined diagnostic criteria for definite or probable disease. Bulk CD8+ and CD4+ T cells were purified magnetically by negative isolation, whereas CD8+ TEMRA cells were enriched by FACS. Blood was collected in EDTA tubes and processed within 24 hours, with PBMCs isolated through density gradient centrifugation. PBMCs destined for TCR sequencing were cryopreserved in liquid nitrogen and later thawed in a 37 °C water bath. A purity of at least 90% was achieved for sorted or isolated CD4+, CD8+ and CD8+ TEMRA cells.

The TCR originated in a human donor with Susac syndrome. The chain was built from TRBV13 and TRBJ2-1; the D gene is tentatively TRBD1 or TRBD2, each matching 6 bases. Sequenced input: CD8+ T cells from PBMCs. The DNA sequence follows: TGTGCCAGCAGCGGAGGGGGAGACCGGGCGGGTGAGCAGTTCTTC. This sequence encodes CASSGGGDRAGEQFF.